The clone carrying this T cell receptor beta chain was observed a few times. The antigen remains unidentified. CDR1 is ENHRY and CDR2 is SYGVKD in the germline V gene. Losses at the gene ends were 11 bases for V and 4 bases for J; bases not matched to a gene: 9. The CDR3 has 14 amino acids. TCRdb reprocessed the RT-PCR reads via MiXCR and lists one record per CDR3 protein. The sample consists of hundreds of thousands of distinct CDR3 sequences, 11% of them appearing once. This entry comes from a study of response to subunit inactivated influenza vaccine. Points from the study as a whole: The authors offered the suggestion that each seasonal influenza vaccination recruits few new T cells.

The same sample was also used in a study of T cells expressing NK-cell markers. That source adds: 5'RACE template switching with UMIs generated TCR beta cDNA. Seven donors tested HCMV-seropositive and one tested seronegative among the eight sequenced.

This receptor was identified in a man aged 45-65 years who received an inactivated influenza vaccine. V is TRBV10-3 and J is TRBJ1-2, with 11 nucleotides matching TRBD1. Sequenced material: PBMCs from blood, taken on the day of vaccination. DNA of the CDR3: TGTGCCTCCGCTTCCGGGACAGGGGGCTATGGCTACACCTTC. This sequence encodes CASASGTGGYGYTF.